This entry concerns a single T cell receptor (beta chain). The antigen remains undetermined. The data derive from a study of T cell repertoires in cytomegalovirus infection. Study-level background: Well-studied HLA-B-restricted CMV epitopes were used in the study alongside recently identified HLA-C-restricted ones. The public TCR beta signatures pointed to both CMV infection and matching HLA type.

TCRdb recomputed calls from the reads with MiXCR, one row per CDR3 protein. The top ten hold roughly 13% of the sample, which has approximately 730,000 distinct CDR3 sequences, approximately 32% seen once. Findings and caveats of the study: HLA-C-restricted CMV clonotypes gave the most frequent clonotype in two of eight donors. The cumulative frequency of public TCR beta families distinguished individuals who carried CMV together with the relevant HLA.

CDR3 length: 14 amino acids. Germline values: CDR1 MNHNS, CDR2 SASEGT. V lost 1 base to trimming and J lost 1 base, with 5 bases between them. The chain carries TRBV6-1 and TRBJ1-5; D unclear. This TCR was sampled from a human donor in good health (CMV status not recorded). Some clones in this sample may be carry-over from other donors' samples. Sample: cultured CD8+ T cells from PBMCs, taken from culture after CMV antigen stimulation. The CDR3 DNA reads TGTGCCAGCAGTGAAGGACAAAGCAATCAGCCCCAGCATTTT. This gives the protein CASSEGQSNQPQHF.